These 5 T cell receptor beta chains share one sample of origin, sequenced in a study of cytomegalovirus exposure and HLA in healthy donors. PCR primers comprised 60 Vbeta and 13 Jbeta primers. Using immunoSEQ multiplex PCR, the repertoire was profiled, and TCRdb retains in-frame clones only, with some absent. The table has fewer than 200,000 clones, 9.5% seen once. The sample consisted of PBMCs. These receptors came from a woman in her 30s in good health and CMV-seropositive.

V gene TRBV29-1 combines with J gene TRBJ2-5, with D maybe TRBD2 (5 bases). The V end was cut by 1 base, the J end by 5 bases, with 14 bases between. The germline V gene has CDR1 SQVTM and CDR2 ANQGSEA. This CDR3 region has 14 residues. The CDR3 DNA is TGCAGCGTTGAAGTTCCCCGGGGTGGGGAGACCCAGTACTTC. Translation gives CSVEVPRGGETQYF. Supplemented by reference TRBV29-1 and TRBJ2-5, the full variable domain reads SAVISQKPSRDICQRGTSLTIQCQVDSQVTMMFWYRQQPGQSLTLIATANQGSEATYESGFVIDKFPISRPNLTFSTLTVSNMSPEDSSIYLCSVEVPRGGETQYFGPGTRLLVL.

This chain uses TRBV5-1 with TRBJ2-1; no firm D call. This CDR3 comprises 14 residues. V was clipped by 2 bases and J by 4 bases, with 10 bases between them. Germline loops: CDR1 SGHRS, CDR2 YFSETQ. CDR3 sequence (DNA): TGCGCCAGCAGCTTTGGCGGAGTTTACAATGAGCAGTTCTTC. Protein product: CASSFGGVYNEQFF.

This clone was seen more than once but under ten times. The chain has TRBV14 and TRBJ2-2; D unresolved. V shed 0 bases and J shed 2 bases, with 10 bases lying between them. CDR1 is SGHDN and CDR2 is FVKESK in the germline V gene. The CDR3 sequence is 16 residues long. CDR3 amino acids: CASSQDSTLNTGELFF. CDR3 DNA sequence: TGTGCCAGCAGCCAAGATAGTACCCTTAACACCGGGGAGCTGTTTTTT. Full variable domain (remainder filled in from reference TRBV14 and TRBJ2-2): EAGVTQFPSHSVIEKGQTVTLRCDPISGHDNLYWYRRVMGKEIKFLLHFVKESKQDESGMPNNRFLAERTGGTYSTLKVQPAELEDSGVYFCASSQDSTLNTGELFFGEGSRLTVL.

The CDR3, as DNA: TGTGCCAGCAGCTTAACTAGCGGGAGGCCGGGCGAGCAGTACTTC. It translates to CASSLTSGRPGEQYF. The V call is TRBV7-2, the J call TRBJ2-7; 12 bases align to TRBD2. Trimming cost V 2 bases and J 6 bases; bases outside gene matches: 5. The CDR3 contains 15 residues. Germline CDR1 and CDR2: SGHTA and FQGNSA.

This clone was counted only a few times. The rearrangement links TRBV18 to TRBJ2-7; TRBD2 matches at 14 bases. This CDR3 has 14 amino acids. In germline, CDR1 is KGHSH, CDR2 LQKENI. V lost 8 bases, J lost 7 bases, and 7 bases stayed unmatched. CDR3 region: CASRGLAGGGEQYF. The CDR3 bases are TGTGCCAGCCGCGGACTAGCGGGAGGAGGAGAGCAGTACTTC.